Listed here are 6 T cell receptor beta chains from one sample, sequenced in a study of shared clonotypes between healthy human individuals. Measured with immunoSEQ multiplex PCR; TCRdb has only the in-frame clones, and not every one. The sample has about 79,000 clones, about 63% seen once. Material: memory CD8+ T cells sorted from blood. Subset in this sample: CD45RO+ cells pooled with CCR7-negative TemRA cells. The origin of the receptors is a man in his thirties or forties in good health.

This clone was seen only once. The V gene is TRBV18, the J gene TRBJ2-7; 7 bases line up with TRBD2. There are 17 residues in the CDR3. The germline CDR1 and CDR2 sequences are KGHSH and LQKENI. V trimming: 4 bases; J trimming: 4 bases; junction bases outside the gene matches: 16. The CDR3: CASSRRPGSGNSYEQYF. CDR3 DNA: TGTGCCAGCTCACGAAGACCAGGAAGCGGGAATAGTTACGAGCAGTACTTC.

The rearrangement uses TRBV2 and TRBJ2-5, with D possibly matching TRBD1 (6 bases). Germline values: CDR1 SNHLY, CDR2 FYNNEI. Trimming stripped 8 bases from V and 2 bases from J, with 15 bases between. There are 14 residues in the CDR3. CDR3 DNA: TGTGCCAGCGAAGTACAGGGCCCGCAAGAGACCCAGTACTTC. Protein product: CASEVQGPQETQYF.

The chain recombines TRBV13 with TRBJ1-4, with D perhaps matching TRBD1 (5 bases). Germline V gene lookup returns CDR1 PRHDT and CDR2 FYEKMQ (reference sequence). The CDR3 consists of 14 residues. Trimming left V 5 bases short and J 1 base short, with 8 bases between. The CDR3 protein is CASSLRETNEKLFF. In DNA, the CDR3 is TGTGCCAGCAGCCTCAGGGAAACTAATGAAAAACTGTTTTTT. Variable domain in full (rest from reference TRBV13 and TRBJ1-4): AAGVIQSPRHLIKEKRETATLKCYPIPRHDTVYWYQQGPGQDPQFLISFYEKMQSDKGSIPDRFSAQQFSDYHSELNMSSLELGDSALYFCASSLRETNEKLFFGSGTQLSVL.

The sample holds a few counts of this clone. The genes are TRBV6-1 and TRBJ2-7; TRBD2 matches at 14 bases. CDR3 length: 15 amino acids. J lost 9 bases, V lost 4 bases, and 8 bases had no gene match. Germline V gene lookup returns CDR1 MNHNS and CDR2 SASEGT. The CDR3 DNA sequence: TGTGCCAGCAGTGTCGGGACTAGCGGGAGTGAGGGGCAGTACTTC. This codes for CASSVGTSGSEGQYF.

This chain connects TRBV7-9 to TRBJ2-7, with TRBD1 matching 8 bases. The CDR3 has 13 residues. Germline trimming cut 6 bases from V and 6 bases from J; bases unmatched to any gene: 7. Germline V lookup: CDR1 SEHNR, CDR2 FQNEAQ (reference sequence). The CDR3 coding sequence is TGTGCCAGCAGACCGGACAGGGTAGGCGAGCAGTACTTC. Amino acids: CASRPDRVGEQYF.

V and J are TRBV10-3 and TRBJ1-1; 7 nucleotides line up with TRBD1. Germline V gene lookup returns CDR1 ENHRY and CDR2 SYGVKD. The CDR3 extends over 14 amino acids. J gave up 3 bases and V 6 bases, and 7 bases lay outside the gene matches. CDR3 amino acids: CAISPTGYDTEAFF. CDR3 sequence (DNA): TGTGCCATCAGCCCGACAGGGTATGACACTGAAGCTTTCTTT.